This record looks at one T cell receptor beta chain sequence and its context. Antigen specificity is unknown. This sample was taken from a study of cytomegalovirus exposure and HLA in healthy donors. Study findings and constraints: One cluster of highly shared sequence variants probably arose as a sequencing artifact.

The primer mix had 60 Vbeta and 13 Jbeta primers. Assay used: immunoSEQ multiplex PCR; TCRdb lists only in-frame clones, some missing. The sample lists over 75,000 clones, more than 60% occurring once. The receptor comes from a man over 45 in good health and CMV-seropositive. The sequenced sample was PBMCs.

CDR3 loop: CSVVPEESNYGYTF. CDR3 sequence (DNA): TGCAGCGTTGTGCCCGAGGAGTCTAACTATGGCTACACCTTC. The chain uses TRBV29-1 and TRBJ1-2; D not certain. The CDR3 loop spans 14 amino acids. V gave up 4 bases and J gave up 0 bases, with 12 bases separating them. Germline-derived CDR1 and CDR2 are SQVTM and ANQGSEA.